This T cell receptor (beta chain) comes out of a study of T cell repertoires in cytomegalovirus infection. Overall study: Public TCR beta signatures indicated both CMV infection and matching HLA type. Study conclusions and caveats: Cumulative public TCR beta family frequency identified carriers of CMV plus the relevant HLA. There were HLA-C-restricted CMV-specific TCR beta clonotypes dominating the ex vivo response.

Each CDR3 protein is one row after TCRdb ran MiXCR on the reads. Of fewer than 700,000 distinct CDR3 sequences detected, 24% appear once; the ten largest clones hold less than 10%. This clonotype was picked up a small number of times. Antigen: not known. Sequences were obtained from CD8+ T cells from PBMCs. This clonotype originated in a human donor in good health (CMV status not recorded). Some clones in this sample may be carry-over from other donors' samples.

CDR3 residues: CASSLRQGRINEQFF. The CDR3 bases are TGTGCCAGCAGCTTAAGACAGGGTAGAATCAATGAGCAGTTCTTC. V and J are TRBV7-6 and TRBJ2-1, with 7 nucleotides matching TRBD1. The CDR3 sequence is 15 residues long. In germline, CDR1 is SGHVS, CDR2 FNYEAQ. The junction had 7 bases not matched to a gene; V was cut back by 2 bases and J by 6 bases.